The sequence of this T cell receptor (beta chain) was determined in a study of blood T cells in healthy people across ages. Whole-study findings and limits: The study could not conclusively compare naive and antigen-experienced cells, given its unsorted PBMCs. Long-lived donors exceeded aged donors in naive CD4+ cells and diversity.

Germline CDR1 SGHTA, CDR2 FQGNSA. This CDR3 is built from 16 residues. This clonotype appeared a few times. Its matching antigen is unknown. One junction end disagrees with the germline gene, perhaps due to a read error. The use of a sample-barcoded 5' primer and a J-beta primer mix characterized a second PCR of 7 to 11 cycles. TCRdb ran MiXCR on the 5' RACE reads and lists one entry per CDR3 protein. The repertoire holds 750,000 to 850,000 distinct CDR3 sequences, with 20% to 25% as singletons. Donors were healthy Caucasian individuals from Russia aged roughly 6 to 95. These data also featured in a second study, about T cells of mothers and their children. That work contributes: Clones that were microchimeric and persistent were not detected among T cells.

The sequencing sample was made of blood. The receptor was isolated from a boy younger than 18 in good health. The chain links TRBV7-2 to TRBJ2-1; the match to TRBD2 covers 7 bases. The chain's CDR3 is CAGSLVPAGIPNEQFF. The CDR3 nucleotides read TGTGCCGGCAGCTTAGTCCCAGCGGGGATCCCCAATGAGCAGTTCTTC.